This T cell receptor (beta chain) appears in the sequencing data of a study of early T cells in non-severe SARS-CoV-2 infection. Overall study: Investigators sequenced bulk RNA drawn from unsorted whole blood, and chains remained unpaired.

The library protocol tagged individual cDNA molecules with unique molecular identifiers. TCRdb passed the 5' RACE reads through MiXCR, listing each CDR3 protein once. The sample records 68,000 or so distinct CDR3 sequences, about a tenth being singletons. This sequence was found in an adult who was a healthcare worker with PCR-confirmed SARS-CoV-2 infection or an uninfected control (not recorded which). Source material: whole blood.

The CDR3 DNA sequence: TGTGCCACCAGCAGAGATCTTGTACCCTACGAGCAGTACTTC. It encodes CATSRDLVPYEQYF. The chain joins TRBV15 to TRBJ2-7; no firm D call. The V end was cut by 0 bases, the J end by 2 bases, with 8 bases between. This CDR3 spans 14 amino acids. The V gene's germline CDR1 is LNHNV and CDR2 YYDKDF (reference sequence). The variable domain in full, completed from reference TRBV15 and TRBJ2-7, reads DAMVIQNPRYQVTQFGKPVTLSCSQTLNHNVMYWYQQKSSQAPKLLFHYYDKDFNNEADTPDNFQSRRPNTSFCFLDIRSPGLGDTAMYLCATSRDLVPYEQYFGPGTRLTVT.